A single sample gave rise to the 21 T cell receptor beta chains below, sequenced in a study of PD-L1 blockade in urothelial cancer. Profiling relied on immunoSEQ multiplex PCR, and the TCRdb table lists in-frame clones only, not all of them. The data show about 25,000 clones, with roughly 84% seen just once and approximately 1.5% held by the top ten. Stated time point: peripheral blood 6 weeks after treatment start. The sample in question was PBMCs, obtained around atezolizumab (anti-PD-L1) treatment. These receptor sequences come from a man in his 70s with urothelial cancer.

The V and J genes are TRBV4-1 and TRBJ1-2, with 7 bases identical to TRBD1. The germline V gene encodes CDR1 MGHRA and CDR2 YSYEKL. The length of the CDR3 is 14 residues. V trimming: 3 bases; J trimming: 7 bases; junction bases outside the gene matches: 8. The CDR3: CASSQAQGSAGYTF. CDR3 coding DNA: TGCGCCAGCAGCCAGGCACAGGGGTCGGCTGGCTACACCTTC.

The chain joins TRBV5-1 to TRBJ2-1; weak D call: TRBD2 (6 bases). Germline V CDR1 and CDR2: SGHRS, YFSETQ. The CDR3 is 11 residues long. V was cut by 7 bases and J by 9 bases, with 11 bases left in between. The chain's CDR3 is CASFLGGEQFF. CDR3 in DNA: TGCGCCAGCTTCCTCGGGGGTGAGCAGTTCTTC.

The genes are TRBV5-1 and TRBJ1-1, with D possibly matching TRBD1 (5 bases). The CDR3 runs to 14 residues. Germline loops: CDR1 SGHRS, CDR2 YFSETQ. V dropped 1 base and J dropped 5 bases, with 12 bases sitting between them. The CDR3 DNA reads as TGCGCCAGCAGCTTGATCGGCGGACAAACTGAAGCTTTCTTT. It codes for CASSLIGGQTEAFF. Together with reference TRBV5-1 and TRBJ1-1, the CDR3 gives the full variable domain: KAGVTQTPRYLIKTRGQQVTLSCSPISGHRSVSWYQQTPGQGLQFLFEYFSETQRNKGNFPGRFSGRQFSNSRSEMNVSTLELGDSALYLCASSLIGGQTEAFFGQGTRLTVV.

This clone was found a few times. The gene calls are TRBV5-4 and TRBJ1-4; D perhaps matches TRBD1 (5 bases). Trimming cost V 5 bases and J 6 bases, with 17 bases left between them. Looked up from germline, CDR1 is SGHNT and CDR2 is YYREEE (reference sequence). The CDR3 has 15 amino acids. The CDR3 protein is CASSLQTGVDEKLFF. In nucleotides, the CDR3 is TGTGCCAGCAGTCTGCAAACGGGGGTAGATGAAAAACTGTTTTTT.

V usage is TRBV15 and J usage is TRBJ2-2; 8 positions agree with TRBD1. The CDR3 is 18 residues long. Trimming removed 5 bases from V and 4 bases from J; junction bases left unmatched: 15. Germline V lookup: CDR1 LNHNV, CDR2 YYDKDF (reference sequence). The CDR3 reads CATSPRTGRGERTGELFF. Here the CDR3 DNA reads TGTGCCACCAGCCCACGGACAGGGCGAGGGGAGCGCACCGGGGAGCTGTTTTTT.

The chain uses TRBV11-3 and TRBJ2-5, with 7 nucleotides matching TRBD2. Unmatched junction bases numbered 4, after V lost 5 bases and J lost 1 base. The CDR3 has 14 residues. Germline assignment: CDR1 SGHNT and CDR2 YENEEA. CDR3 sequence reads: CASSRWTSQETQYF. The CDR3 DNA reads as TGTGCCAGCAGCCGGTGGACTAGCCAAGAGACCCAGTACTTC.

This chain links TRBV7-2 with TRBJ2-7; 11 bases match TRBD2. V shed 1 base, J shed 5 bases, and the junction held 7 bases outside the gene matches. The V gene's germline CDR1 is SGHTA and CDR2 FQGNSA. The CDR3 has 16 amino acids. The CDR3 protein is CASSLDLAGGWDEQYF. The CDR3 DNA is TGTGCCAGCAGCTTAGATTTAGCGGGAGGGTGGGACGAGCAGTACTTC. The full variable domain, its missing parts supplied by reference TRBV7-2 and TRBJ2-7, is GAGVSQSPSNKVTEKGKDVELRCDPISGHTALYWYRQSLGQGLEFLIYFQGNSAPDKSGLPSDRFSAERTGGSVSTLTIQRTQQEDSAVYLCASSLDLAGGWDEQYFGPGTRLTVT.

The chain combines TRBV7-3 with TRBJ2-2; 9 bases fit TRBD2. Per the germline V gene, CDR1 is SGHTA and CDR2 is FQGTGA. V shed 4 bases and J 4 bases; nucleotides not matched to a gene: 7. CDR3 size: 16 residues. The DNA for the CDR3 is TGTGCCAGCAGCTCTATAGCGGGAGTGATCACCGGGGAGCTGTTTTTT. Translating gives CASSSIAGVITGELFF.

The V call is TRBV5-6, the J call TRBJ1-5; D gene uncertain. Trimming left V 1 base short and J 0 bases short, with 5 bases between. The germline V gene encodes CDR1 SGHDT and CDR2 YYEEEE. The CDR3 is 14 amino acids. CDR3 DNA sequence: TGTGCCAGCAGCTTGTACATTAGCAATCAGCCCCAGCATTTT. Residues: CASSLYISNQPQHF.

The V and J genes are TRBV9 and TRBJ2-1; maybe TRBD1 (6 bases). CDR1 is SGDLS, CDR2 YYNGEE, per germline. With 0 bases removed from V and 5 bases from J, the gap between germline ends came to 9 bases. The CDR3 consists of 14 residues. Written as DNA, the CDR3 is TGTGCCAGCAGCGTAGGAGACAGGCACAATGAGCAGTTCTTC. This translates into CASSVGDRHNEQFF.

The chain employs TRBV11-2 and TRBJ1-2; D is perhaps TRBD1 (6 bases). Germline values: CDR1 SGHAT, CDR2 FQNNGV. The CDR3 has 14 residues. The germline V and J ends were trimmed by 5 bases and 2 bases, with 12 bases remaining between them. The CDR3 DNA reads as TGTGCCAGCAGCGCCGGGGGGACAAACTATGGCTACACCTTC. It is translated as CASSAGGTNYGYTF.

V gene TRBV5-5 combines with J gene TRBJ2-7; 11 bases fit TRBD2. Germline loops: CDR1 SGHKS, CDR2 YYEKEE (reference sequence). J gave up 7 bases and V 7 bases, and 16 bases lay outside the gene matches. The CDR3 runs to 16 residues. The CDR3 reads CASGTSGSLFVGEQYF. The DNA for the CDR3 is TGTGCCAGCGGAACTAGCGGGAGTCTCTTTGTGGGGGAGCAGTACTTC. The full variable domain, completed using reference TRBV5-5 and TRBJ2-7, is DAGVTQSPTHLIKTRGQQVTLRCSPISGHKSVSWYQQVLGQGPQFIFQYYEKEERGRGNFPDRFSARQFPNYSSELNVNALLLGDSALYLCASGTSGSLFVGEQYFGPGTRLTVT.

The chain uses TRBV28 and TRBJ1-2; D gene ambiguous. With 6 bases removed from V and 7 bases from J, the gap between germline ends came to 9 bases. Germline-derived CDR1 and CDR2 are MDHEN and SYDVKM. The length of the CDR3 is 11 residues. For the CDR3, the DNA is TGTGCCAGCAGCTCCCAGTTTGGCTACACCTTC. This translates into CASSSQFGYTF.

The chain joins TRBV10-2 to TRBJ2-7; TRBD1 agrees at 8 bases. Trimming at V came to 8 bases and at J to 7 bases, leaving 7 bases not matched to a gene. This CDR3 has 12 amino acids. Looked up from germline, CDR1 is WSHSY and CDR2 is SAAADI. The CDR3 sequence: CASAGGSGEQYF. CDR3 DNA sequence: TGCGCCAGCGCAGGGGGCTCGGGTGAGCAGTACTTC.

The V gene is TRBV7-2, the J gene TRBJ1-5; D is undetermined. V gave up 3 bases and J gave up 4 bases, with 13 bases separating them. The V gene's germline CDR1 is SGHTA and CDR2 FQGNSA. The CDR3 sequence is 15 residues long. CDR3 amino acids: CASSFGTGRNQPQHF. The CDR3 region has the DNA TGTGCCAGCAGCTTCGGTACGGGGAGAAATCAGCCCCAGCATTTT.

This chain joins TRBV6-5 and TRBJ2-7; 8 bases map to TRBD1. The CDR3 covers 15 residues. Germline V gene lookup returns CDR1 MNHEY and CDR2 SVGAGI. Unmatched junction bases numbered 6, after V lost 5 bases and J lost 0 bases. The CDR3 spells CASSRTGLSSYEQYF. The CDR3 bases are TGTGCCAGCAGTCGGACAGGGTTGAGCTCCTACGAGCAGTACTTC.

The chain carries TRBV28 and TRBJ1-2, with a tentative D call TRBD1 (5 bases). Trimming took off 5 bases at V and 4 bases at J, with 14 bases between the two ends. In germline, CDR1 is MDHEN, CDR2 SYDVKM. This CDR3 has 14 amino acids. CDR3 bases: TGTGCCAGCAGTACTCCCCCAGACAGCTATGGCTACACCTTC. Protein product: CASSTPPDSYGYTF.

Remarks on this clone: A much larger clone differs from this one at a single base, so this may be a read error. Other DNA sequences of this sample code for an identical CDR3. The gene calls are TRBV13 and TRBJ1-2; TRBD1 matches 9 bases. This CDR3 contains 14 residues. Germline lookup yields CDR1 PRHDT and CDR2 FYEKMQ (reference sequence). V was clipped by 0 bases and J by 5 bases; unmatched bases: 1. CDR3 nucleotide sequence: TGTGCCAGCAGCTTAGGGACAGGGGGTTATGGCTACACCTTC. Amino acid sequence: CASSLGTGGYGYTF.

J is TRBJ2-3 and V is TRBV29-1, with 7 bases fitting TRBD1. Germline V gives CDR1 SQVTM, CDR2 ANQGSEA. V shed 7 bases, J shed 1 base, and the junction held 11 bases outside the gene matches. The CDR3 sequence is 15 residues long. CDR3 amino acids: CSAEIQGMGTDTQYF. In nucleotides, the CDR3 is TGCAGCGCTGAGATACAGGGGATGGGCACAGATACGCAGTATTTT.

The chain joins TRBV28 to TRBJ2-1; 7 positions agree with TRBD2. V was pared by 7 bases and J by 10 bases, with 13 bases of the junction left unmatched. The germline CDR1 and CDR2 sequences are MDHEN and SYDVKM. The CDR3 covers 14 residues. CDR3 nucleotides: TGTGCCAGCACTAAACTCACGGGAGGTAGCGAGCAGTTCTTC. Its protein product is CASTKLTGGSEQFF.

This chain links TRBV29-1 with TRBJ2-2; D is unclear. This CDR3 region has 11 residues. Trimming pared 7 bases from V and 3 bases from J, leaving 6 bases between. Per germline, CDR1 SQVTM and CDR2 ANQGSEA. The CDR3 protein is CSAQDTGELFF. The CDR3, as DNA: TGCAGCGCCCAGGACACCGGGGAGCTGTTTTTT.